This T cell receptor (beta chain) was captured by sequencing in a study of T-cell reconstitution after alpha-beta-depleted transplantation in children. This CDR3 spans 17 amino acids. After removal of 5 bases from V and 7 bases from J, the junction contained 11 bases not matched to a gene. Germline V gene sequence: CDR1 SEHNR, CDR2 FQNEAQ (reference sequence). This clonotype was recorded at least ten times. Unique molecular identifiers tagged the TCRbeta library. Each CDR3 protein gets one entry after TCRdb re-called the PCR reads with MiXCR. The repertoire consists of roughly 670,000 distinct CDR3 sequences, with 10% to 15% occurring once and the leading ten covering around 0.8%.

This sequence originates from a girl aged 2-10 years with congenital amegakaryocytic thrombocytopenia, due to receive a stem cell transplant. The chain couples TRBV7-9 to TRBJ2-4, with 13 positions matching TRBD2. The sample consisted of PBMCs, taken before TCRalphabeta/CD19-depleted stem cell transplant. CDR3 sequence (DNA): TGTGCCAGCAGCCCCCAACTAGCGGGAGGGCCTTTGAACATTCAGTACTTC. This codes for CASSPQLAGGPLNIQYF.